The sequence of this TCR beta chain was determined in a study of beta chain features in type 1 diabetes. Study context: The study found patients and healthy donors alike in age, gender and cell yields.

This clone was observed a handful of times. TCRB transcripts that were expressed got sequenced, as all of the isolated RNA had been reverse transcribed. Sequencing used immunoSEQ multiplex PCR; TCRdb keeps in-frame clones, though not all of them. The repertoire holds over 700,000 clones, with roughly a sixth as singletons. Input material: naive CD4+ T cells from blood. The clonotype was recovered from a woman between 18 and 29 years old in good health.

The CDR3 sequence: CATSREIQGETQYF. CDR3 nucleotides: TGTGCCACCAGCAGAGAGATTCAAGGGGAGACCCAGTACTTC. The rearrangement joins TRBV15 to TRBJ2-5; D unclear. The CDR3 contains 14 residues. The V and J ends lost 0 bases and 5 bases respectively, with 10 bases between them. The germline CDR1 and CDR2 sequences are LNHNV and YYDKDF (reference sequence).